The 7 T cell receptor beta chains given below trace back to one sample, sequenced in a study of molecular identifiers for immune sequencing clone quantification. Each CDR3 protein is one row after TCRdb ran MiXCR on the PCR reads. Found here are about 60,000 distinct CDR3 sequences, 19% of them singletons; the top ten hold more than 1.2%. Sequenced material: naive CD8+ T cells from blood, with Jurkat cell RNA spiked in. Subset specified: FACS-sorted CD8+CD4-CCR7+CD45RA+ naive T cells. These receptors were taken from a human donor in good health. Some libraries in this study had Jurkat cell RNA spiked in.

This clonotype was counted ten times or more. Relative to the germline gene, one junction end is altered; a read error may explain this. The chain recombines TRBV4-1 with TRBJ2-7; D uncertain. CDR3 length: 13 amino acids. The germline V gene encodes CDR1 MGHRA and CDR2 YSYEKL. CDR3 in amino acids: CASSQEWGYEQYF. In DNA form, the CDR3 reads TGCGCCAGCAGTCAAGAATGGGGATACGAGCAGTACTTC.

This clonotype was observed many times. This rearrangement joins TRBV20-1 to TRBJ2-1, with 7 positions matching TRBD2. The V segment lost 1 base and the J segment 0 bases; nucleotides outside the gene matches: 15. The CDR3 has 19 amino acids. The germline CDR1 and CDR2 sequences are DFQATT and SNEGSKA (reference sequence). CDR3 region: CSARALRGLTSSSYNEQFF. The DNA for the CDR3 is TGCAGTGCTAGAGCGCTTCGTGGTTTGACTAGCTCCTCCTACAATGAGCAGTTCTTC.

The table lists this clonotype with many counts. The V call is TRBV10-3, the J call TRBJ2-7; 13 nucleotides match TRBD2. The CDR3 has 14 residues. The V segment lost 6 bases and the J segment 5 bases; nucleotides outside the gene matches: 4. CDR1 and CDR2 (germline): ENHRY, SYGVKD. CDR3 in DNA: TGTGCCATCAGCCGGACTAGCGGGAGTCACGAGCAGTACTTC. Protein: CAISRTSGSHEQYF.

This clonotype was detected many times. The rearrangement joins TRBV11-2 to TRBJ1-2, with a weak D call TRBD1 (6 bases). Trimming pared 2 bases from V and 7 bases from J, leaving 17 bases between. The CDR3 is 15 residues long. From germline, CDR1 is SGHAT and CDR2 FQNNGV. The CDR3 protein is CASSLPRTEQGGYTF. CDR3 nucleotides: TGTGCCAGCAGCTTACCCCGGACAGAGCAGGGTGGCTACACCTTC.

This clonotype has ten or more counts. This chain uses TRBV2 with TRBJ2-1; D is perhaps TRBD1 or TRBD2 (5 bases each). CDR3 length: 12 residues. Germline-derived CDR1 and CDR2 are SNHLY and FYNNEI. The V end lost 6 bases, the J end lost 12 bases, and 15 bases lay between the germline ends. The CDR3 bases are TGTGCCAGCAGCCCTATGGGACCGGGGCAGTTCTTC. This sequence encodes CASSPMGPGQFF.

The genes are TRBV10-3 and TRBJ2-7, with D possibly being TRBD1 or TRBD2 (5 bases each). Germline V gene data show CDR1 as ENHRY and CDR2 as SYGVKD. V gave up 3 bases and J gave up 2 bases, with 14 bases separating them. This CDR3 comprises 15 residues. The CDR3 region is CAISEYEGIPYEQYF. Written as DNA, the CDR3 is TGTGCCATCAGTGAATACGAGGGGATCCCCTACGAGCAGTACTTC.

The rearrangement links TRBV20-1 to TRBJ2-5, with D hard to call. V lost 5 bases, J lost 2 bases, and 24 bases lay in between. CDR1 is DFQATT, CDR2 SNEGSKA, per germline (reference sequence). The CDR3 has 17 residues. CDR3 DNA sequence: TGCAGTGCTGGGCCCCGTGAAACAAGGACCTATCAAGAGACCCAGTACTTC. Amino acids: CSAGPRETRTYQETQYF.